The entry below describes one T cell receptor beta chain. What it binds is unknown. This table comes from immunoSEQ multiplex PCR, and its TCRdb copy is limited to in-frame clones, with some not included. The sample has about 150,000 clones, about 86% seen once; the top ten hold approximately 2%. The record originates from a study of cytomegalovirus exposure and HLA in healthy donors. Study-wide results and caveats: Three chains linked to CMV were shown in vitro to be specific for CMV antigens. There were around 160 TCR beta chains listed as cytomegalovirus-associated.

CDR3 length: 14 amino acids. The ends were cut back, 6 bases at V and 10 bases at J, with 21 bases in the middle. Per germline, CDR1 SQVTM and CDR2 ANQGSEA. The donors were part of the roughly 130-subject validation cohort, which stood apart from the approximately 670-subject first cohort. This TCR derives from a human donor in good health. Sequencing was performed on PBMCs. The chain carries TRBV29-1 and TRBJ1-4; tentative D call: TRBD1 (6 bases). CDR3 region: CSVEQTGDLGKLFF. The CDR3, as DNA: TGCAGCGTGGAACAGACAGGCGACCTCGGAAAACTGTTTTTT.